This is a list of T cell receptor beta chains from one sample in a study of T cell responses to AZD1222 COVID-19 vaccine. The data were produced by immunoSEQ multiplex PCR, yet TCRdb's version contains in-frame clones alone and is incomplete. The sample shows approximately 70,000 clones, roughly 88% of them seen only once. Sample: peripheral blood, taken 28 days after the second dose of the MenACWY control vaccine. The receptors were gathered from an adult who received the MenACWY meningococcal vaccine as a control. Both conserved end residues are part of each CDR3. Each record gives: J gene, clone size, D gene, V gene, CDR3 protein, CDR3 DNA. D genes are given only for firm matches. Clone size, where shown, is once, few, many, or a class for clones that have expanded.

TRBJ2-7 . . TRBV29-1 CSVEMGRSYEQYF TGCAGCGTTGAAATGGGCAGGTCCTACGAGCAGTACTTC
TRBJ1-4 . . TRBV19 CASSMAGKGNEKLFF TGTGCCAGTAGTATGGCGGGGAAGGGTAATGAAAAACTGTTTTTT
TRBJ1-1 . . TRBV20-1 CSASTTSEAFF TGCAGTGCTAGCACGACATCTGAAGCTTTCTTT
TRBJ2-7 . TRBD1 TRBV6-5 CASSYSPDRGLYEQYF TGTGCCAGCAGTTACTCGCCGGACAGGGGACTGTACGAGCAGTACTTC
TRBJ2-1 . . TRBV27 CASSLTPLSSYNEQFF TGTGCCAGCAGTTTAACCCCCTTAAGCTCCTACAATGAGCAGTTCTTC
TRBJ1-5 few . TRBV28 CASSFPTRGQPQHF TGTGCCAGCAGTTTTCCCACACGCGGTCAGCCCCAGCATTTT
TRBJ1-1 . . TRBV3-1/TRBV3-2 CASSPRQHYTEAFF TGTGCCAGCAGCCCTAGACAGCATTACACTGAAGCTTTCTTT
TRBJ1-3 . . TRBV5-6 CASSLISEGGNTIYF TGTGCCAGCAGCCTTATCTCCGAGGGTGGAAACACCATATATTTT
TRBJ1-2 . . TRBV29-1 CSVDIGYTF TGCAGCGTTGATATAGGCTACACCTTC
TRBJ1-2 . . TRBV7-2 CASSLDPGVYGYTF TGTGCCAGCAGCTTAGATCCCGGGGTCTATGGCTACACCTTC
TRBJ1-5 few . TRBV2 CASSPQQNQPQHF TGTGCCAGCAGTCCACAGCAAAATCAGCCCCAGCATTTT
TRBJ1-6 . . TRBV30 CAWSVNGQRSPLHF TGTGCCTGGAGTGTGAATGGGCAACGATCACCCCTCCACTTT
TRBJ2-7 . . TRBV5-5 CASSLVGGLDYEQYF TGTGCCAGCAGCTTGGTGGGGGGCCTCGACTACGAGCAGTACTTC
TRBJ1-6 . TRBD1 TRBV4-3 CASSQRATTGGFSYNSPLHF TGCGCCAGCAGCCAGAGAGCCACGACAGGGGGATTTTCCTATAATTCACCCCTCCACTTT
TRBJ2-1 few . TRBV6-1 CASSEGDSSYNEQFF TGTGCCAGCAGTGAAGGAGATAGCAGCTACAATGAGCAGTTCTTC